The clone carrying this TCR beta chain was detected ten times or more. Its specificity is unknown. The sample is drawn from a study of human T cells and chemical hapten exposure. Background on the study: Small discrepancies in pooled library volume mainly accounted for the varying TCR yields per sample.

The CDR3 length is 14 residues. CDR1 and CDR2 from the germline V gene are SGHTA and FQGNSA. Trimming stripped 4 bases from V and 1 base from J, with 11 bases between. TCRdb ran MiXCR on the RACE reads and lists one entry per CDR3 protein. Among around 110,000 distinct CDR3 sequences listed, around 10% were seen once. This sample's time point: patch test 1, 2 weeks after DPC sensitization. Treatment noted: therapeutic diphenylcyclopropenone sensitization with weekly scalp DPC. At patch-test visits, sampling came before the patch test. Unfractionated whole blood was the source from which total RNA was extracted. Study-level points and caveats: Expanded TCR counts at PT1 were positively correlated with the patch test score.

The clonotype originates from a woman aged 45-65 years with alopecia areata. Some clones in this sample may be carry-over from other donors' samples. This sequence joins TRBV7-2 and TRBJ2-7; D is uncertain. The sequences come from whole blood, collected in connection with sensitization to the hapten diphenylcyclopropenone (DPC). The CDR3 is CASSSTPGSYEQYF. DNA for the CDR3: TGTGCCAGCAGCTCAACACCCGGTTCCTACGAGCAGTACTTC.